What follows describes a single TCR beta chain. This specimen belongs to a study of T cell responses to AZD1222 COVID-19 vaccine. V dropped 5 bases and J dropped 3 bases, with 8 bases sitting between them. CDR1 MRHNA and CDR2 SNTAGT come from the germline V gene. The CDR3 consists of 13 residues. Assay: immunoSEQ multiplex PCR; the TCRdb copy retains only in-frame clones and omits some. The sample includes tens of thousands of clones, 65% to 85% seen only once; the top ten take under 25%. The chain couples TRBV6-4 to TRBJ1-5; D remains unclear. Source: peripheral blood, taken on day 0 of AZD1222 vaccination. This TCR was sampled from an adult in good health. CDR3 amino acids: CASSLESNQPQHF. CDR3 nucleotide sequence: TGTGCCAGCAGTCTAGAATCCAATCAGCCCCAGCATTTT.